These 18 T cell receptor beta chains originate from one sample sequenced in a study of blood T cell repertoires in COVID-19. The repertoire was sequenced with immunoSEQ multiplex PCR; TCRdb's copy has only in-frame clones and lacks some. Of approximately 490,000 clones in the sample, 75% to 90% are singletons; the top ten hold roughly 0.7%. The specimen was PBMCs or T cells enriched from blood (not recorded which). The receptors were gathered from a woman under 30 who had recovered from COVID-19.

This clone appeared a few times. The chain combines TRBV5-1 with TRBJ2-7; TRBD1 matches at 8 bases. CDR3 size: 16 residues. Germline lookup yields CDR1 SGHRS and CDR2 YFSETQ. The ends lost 4 bases at V and 3 bases at J; junction bases unmatched: 12. The CDR3 DNA sequence: TGCGCCAGCAGCCCGACTCGGACAGGGCTGAGCTACGAGCAGTACTTC. This translates into CASSPTRTGLSYEQYF.

The count of this clone is one. The chain joins TRBV6-5 to TRBJ1-2; 8 nucleotides match TRBD1. Germline V gene lookup returns CDR1 MNHEY and CDR2 SVGAGI. CDR3 length equals 14 residues. Losses at the gene ends were 7 bases for V and 2 bases for J; bases not matched to a gene: 6. The CDR3 spells CASIGQGINYGYTF. CDR3 in DNA: TGTGCCAGCATTGGACAGGGCATCAACTATGGCTACACCTTC.

The rearrangement joins TRBV30 to TRBJ1-2; D is perhaps TRBD1 (6 bases). The ends were cut back, 4 bases at V and 3 bases at J, with 15 bases in the middle. The CDR3 contains 14 residues. Germline V lookup: CDR1 GTSNPN, CDR2 SVGIG (reference sequence). The CDR3 region is CAWTEGGTYYGYTF. The CDR3 DNA sequence: TGTGCCTGGACCGAAGGGGGAACCTACTATGGCTACACCTTC.

The chain joins TRBV4-1 to TRBJ2-7; 8 bases are a match to TRBD2. Looked up from germline, CDR1 is MGHRA and CDR2 is YSYEKL. V shed 0 bases and J 5 bases; nucleotides not matched to a gene: 3. This CDR3 is 14 amino acids long. CDR3 residues: CASSQDRGGHEQYF. The CDR3 DNA follows: TGCGCCAGCAGCCAAGATCGGGGGGGACACGAGCAGTACTTC.

The chain is built from TRBV19 and TRBJ1-5; D gene ambiguous. From germline, CDR1 is LNHDA and CDR2 SQIVND (reference sequence). The CDR3 length is 18 residues. The germline V and J ends were trimmed by 5 bases and 10 bases, with 30 bases remaining between them. The CDR3 spells CASSLRLYSGEGLQPQHF. The DNA of the CDR3 is TGTGCCAGTAGTCTCCGACTTTACAGTGGGGAAGGACTTCAACCCCAGCATTTT.

The CDR3 sequence is CASSPTGPYGYTF. The CDR3, as DNA: TGTGCCAGCAGCCCCACAGGGCCCTATGGCTACACCTTC. V gene TRBV7-9 combines with J gene TRBJ1-2; D may be TRBD1 (6 bases). V gave up 5 bases and J gave up 4 bases, with 11 bases separating them. CDR1 and CDR2 from the germline V gene are SEHNR and FQNEAQ (reference sequence). CDR3 length: 13 residues.

The rearrangement links TRBV11-2 to TRBJ2-4, with 9 bases lining up with TRBD2. The CDR3 consists of 18 residues. With V trimmed by 4 bases and J by 1 base, 11 bases remained unmatched. The germline V gene has CDR1 SGHAT and CDR2 FQNNGV. In DNA form, the CDR3 reads TGTGCCAGCAGCTCCTTAGCGGGGGCTAGGGGGGCCAAAAACATTCAGTACTTC. It codes for CASSSLAGARGAKNIQYF. The full variable domain, in which reference TRBV11-2 and TRBJ2-4 provide the parts outside the CDR3, is EAGVAQSPRYKIIEKRQSVAFWCNPISGHATLYWYQQILGQGPKLLIQFQNNGVVDDSQLPKDRFSAERLKGVDSTLKIQPAKLEDSAVYLCASSSLAGARGAKNIQYFGAGTRLSVL.

This chain connects TRBV18 to TRBJ2-2; unclear D gene. The CDR3 has 14 residues. From germline, CDR1 is KGHSH and CDR2 LQKENI. Trimming removed 1 base at V and 7 bases at J, with 10 bases between. CDR3 region: CASSPLKAGGELFF. CDR3 DNA: TGTGCCAGCTCACCACTCAAAGCTGGCGGGGAGCTGTTTTTT.

The chain recombines TRBV19 with TRBJ1-1, with 7 bases that match TRBD1. Unmatched junction bases numbered 6, after V lost 7 bases and J lost 4 bases. This CDR3 contains 13 residues. The germline gives CDR1 LNHDA, CDR2 SQIVND (reference sequence). The chain's CDR3 is CASTRTGVTEAFF. The CDR3 region has the DNA TGTGCCAGTACCCGAACAGGGGTCACTGAAGCTTTCTTT.

The chain is built from TRBV7-2 and TRBJ1-6; D unclear. CDR1 is SGHTA, CDR2 FQGNSA, per germline. The V end lost 2 bases, the J end lost 10 bases, and 12 bases lay between the germline ends. This CDR3 has 14 residues. CDR3 in amino acids: CASSLSPVYSPLHF. CDR3 in DNA: TGTGCCAGCAGCTTATCCCCGGTATACTCACCCCTCCACTTT.

The chain's CDR3 is CASSSRGGLTGAQYF. The CDR3 nucleotides are TGTGCCAGCAGTTCTAGGGGGGGCCTAACGGGGGCCCAGTACTTC. The chain recombines TRBV28 with TRBJ2-5, with D maybe TRBD2 (7 bases). The CDR3 loop spans 15 amino acids. Trimming shortened V by 4 bases and J by 9 bases, and 21 bases separated the two germline ends. CDR1 MDHEN and CDR2 SYDVKM come from the germline V gene.

V usage is TRBV6-5 and J usage is TRBJ1-5, with no clear D. Between the trimmed V and J ends, which lost 7 bases and 0 bases, there was a span of 13 bases. Germline assignment: CDR1 MNHEY and CDR2 SVGAGI. CDR3 size: 15 residues. CDR3 DNA: TGTGCCAGCACGTGGGGAGGAGGTAGCAATCAGCCCCAGCATTTT. The encoded protein is CASTWGGGSNQPQHF.

The genes are TRBV11-3 and TRBJ1-1; 7 bases line up with TRBD1. Germline CDR1 and CDR2: SGHNT and YENEEA. V shed 1 base, J shed 11 bases, and the junction held 7 bases outside the gene matches. CDR3 length equals 13 residues. CDR3 amino acids: CASSLGETGYAFF. CDR3 nucleotides: TGTGCCAGCAGCTTAGGTGAGACAGGGTACGCTTTCTTT.

This clone showed up just a few times. The genes are TRBV19 and TRBJ1-1; D is possibly TRBD1 (5 bases). This CDR3 comprises 15 residues. Trimming removed 2 bases from V and 5 bases from J, with 15 bases in between. Germline values: CDR1 LNHDA, CDR2 SQIVND (reference sequence). The CDR3 nucleotides are TGTGCCAGTAGTATATTTGTCGGAGGGGAAACTGAAGCTTTCTTT. This sequence encodes CASSIFVGGETEAFF.

Turning to this clone: This sample also contains other DNA sequences that code for the same CDR3. The rearrangement links TRBV15 to TRBJ1-1; TRBD1 might be the D (5 bases). CDR3 size: 15 residues. The V end was cut by 0 bases, the J end by 0 bases, with 8 bases between. Germline lookup yields CDR1 LNHNV and CDR2 YYDKDF (reference sequence). CDR3 sequence: CATSREGGLNTEAFF. DNA for the CDR3: TGTGCCACCAGCAGAGAGGGGGGTCTGAACACTGAAGCTTTCTTT.

V is TRBV10-2 and J is TRBJ1-5; D gene unclear. CDR1 and CDR2 (germline): WSHSY, SAAADI. The V and J ends lost 3 bases and 5 bases respectively, with 11 bases between them. The CDR3 runs to 14 residues. CDR3 in DNA: TGCGCCAGCAGTGAAAGAAGCCCGGATCAGCCCCAGCATTTT. It encodes CASSERSPDQPQHF.

The rearrangement links TRBV19 to TRBJ1-6; D not resolved. The CDR3 covers 16 residues. The V gene's germline CDR1 is LNHDA and CDR2 SQIVND (reference sequence). Deletions cut 4 bases from V and 0 bases from J, with 10 bases between. CDR3 loop: CASSRLGSSYNSPLHF. The CDR3 coding sequence is TGTGCCAGTAGTAGGCTCGGGAGCTCCTATAATTCACCCCTCCACTTT.

This clone was detected only a few times. The chain joins TRBV11-2 to TRBJ2-1; 7 bases map to TRBD2. The germline V gene encodes CDR1 SGHAT and CDR2 FQNNGV. The CDR3 sequence is 15 residues long. The V gene end was trimmed by 4 bases and the J gene end by 1 base; junction bases not matched to a gene: 4. The CDR3 nucleotides are TGTGCCAGCAGCTCCCTAGCGGCGTCCTACAATGAGCAGTTCTTC. Its translation: CASSSLAASYNEQFF.